Presented here are 28 T cell receptor beta chains from one specimen sequenced in a study of blood T cell repertoires in COVID-19. Clones were read by immunoSEQ multiplex PCR, and TCRdb kept only the in-frame ones, dropping some. The table has 300,000 to 350,000 clones, roughly 90% seen once. The material sequenced was peripheral blood. These receptors all come from a man younger than 45 with COVID-19, enrolled during active disease.

This clone was seen only a few times. This sample also contains other DNA sequences that code for the same CDR3. The V gene is TRBV5-4, the J gene TRBJ2-1; 8 positions match TRBD1. The CDR3 runs 14 residues. Unmatched junction bases numbered 4, after V lost 4 bases and J lost 4 bases. CDR1 and CDR2 from the germline V gene are SGHNT and YYREEE (reference sequence). The chain's CDR3 is CASSPGQGYNEQFF. DNA for the CDR3: TGTGCCAGCAGCCCTGGACAGGGTTACAATGAGCAGTTCTTC.

V and J are TRBV29-1 and TRBJ2-1; TRBD2 matches 7 bases. V lost 4 bases and J lost 7; bases outside the gene matches: 7. CDR1 SQVTM and CDR2 ANQGSEA come from the germline V gene. The CDR3 totals 13 residues. The CDR3 loop reads CSVGDYYLNEQFF. As DNA, the CDR3 is TGCAGCGTTGGGGACTATTACTTGAATGAGCAGTTCTTC.

The chain couples TRBV7-9 to TRBJ2-3, with 8 bases that match TRBD2. Germline V CDR1 and CDR2: SEHNR, FQNEAQ (reference sequence). The CDR3 is made up of 17 amino acids. J was trimmed by 2 bases and V by 11 bases; bases with no gene match: 18. CDR3 in amino acids: CAGTPGASGGHTDTQYF. In DNA form, the CDR3 reads TGTGCCGGAACCCCTGGGGCGAGCGGGGGACACACAGATACGCAGTATTTT.

This clone was counted ten times or more. The V gene is TRBV27, the J gene TRBJ2-1, with TRBD2 identical over 10 bases. The J segment lost 2 bases and the V segment lost 2 bases, leaving 15 bases of the junction unmatched. The CDR3 covers 20 residues. Germline V CDR1 and CDR2: MNHEY, SMNVEV (reference sequence). The CDR3, as DNA: TGTGCCAGCAGTTTACAACGGACTAGCGGAACAATGGGCCCCTACAATGAGCAGTTCTTC. Encoded protein: CASSLQRTSGTMGPYNEQFF.

The chain joins TRBV27 to TRBJ2-5; 11 bases agree with TRBD1. The germline gives CDR1 MNHEY, CDR2 SMNVEV (reference sequence). The CDR3 totals 17 residues. After removal of 1 base from V and 0 bases from J, the junction contained 4 bases not matched to a gene. This CDR3 is CASSLYRDRGYQETQYF. CDR3 bases: TGTGCCAGCAGTTTATACCGGGACAGGGGGTACCAAGAGACCCAGTACTTC.

V gene TRBV5-1 combines with J gene TRBJ2-7, with D tentatively TRBD1 (6 bases). Trimming took 0 bases from V and 1 from J, leaving 14 bases between them. Germline V lookup: CDR1 SGHRS, CDR2 YFSETQ. This CDR3 is built from 16 residues. CDR3 in amino acids: CASSLAYREESYEQYF. The CDR3 DNA sequence: TGCGCCAGCAGCTTGGCCTACAGGGAAGAGTCCTACGAGCAGTACTTC.

This clone was seen a few times. The chain couples TRBV10-3 to TRBJ1-6; D gene unclear. Trimming cost V 4 bases and J 15 bases, with 16 bases left between them. Germline V CDR1 and CDR2: ENHRY, SYGVKD. CDR3 length equals 13 residues. DNA for the CDR3: TGTGCCATCAGTGGCCGGGTGAGTGGCGGCCTCCACTTT. Protein product: CAISGRVSGGLHF.

The CDR3 sequence: CASSLAPRGGSSGNTIYF. The CDR3 nucleotides read TGTGCCAGCAGCTTAGCTCCCCGTGGCGGGAGCTCTGGAAACACCATATATTTT. V usage is TRBV7-2 and J usage is TRBJ1-3; D not resolved. The CDR3 runs 18 residues. The V gene lost 0 bases and the J gene lost 0 bases, with 15 bases spanning the gap. CDR1 and CDR2 (germline): SGHTA, FQGNSA.

The V and J genes are TRBV2 and TRBJ2-3; 8 bases are shared with TRBD1. Germline V gene sequence: CDR1 SNHLY, CDR2 FYNNEI. This CDR3 is 14 amino acids long. V lost 6 bases and J lost 0; bases outside the gene matches: 2. The CDR3 spells CASRWTGSTDTQYF. The DNA for the CDR3 is TGTGCCAGCAGGTGGACAGGGAGCACAGATACGCAGTATTTT.

This clone was found once. The chain couples TRBV15 to TRBJ2-3; 7 nucleotides line up with TRBD2. Germline V lookup: CDR1 LNHNV, CDR2 YYDKDF (reference sequence). The CDR3 extends over 14 amino acids. V lost 7 bases and J lost 4; bases outside the gene matches: 8. CDR3 sequence reads: CATNLGGQSDTQYF. The CDR3 DNA is TGTGCCACCAACTTGGGAGGGCAGTCAGATACGCAGTATTTT.

The chain combines TRBV6-2 or TRBV6-3 with TRBJ2-2, with D maybe TRBD1 (6 bases). Trimming pared 0 bases from V and 4 bases from J, leaving 12 bases between. Germline V gene sequence: CDR1 MNHEY, CDR2 SVGEGT. The CDR3 length is 16 residues. The CDR3 DNA follows: TGTGCCAGCAGTTACTCGGCAGGGGACCTCACCGGGGAGCTGTTTTTT. Its translation: CASSYSAGDLTGELFF.

The J gene is TRBJ1-2, the V gene TRBV19, with D unresolved. Trimming took 10 bases from V and 7 from J, leaving 10 bases between them. This CDR3 region has 10 residues. CDR1 is LNHDA, CDR2 SQIVND, per germline (reference sequence). In DNA, the CDR3 is TGTGCCACCGGGGATCGTGGCTACACCTTC. It encodes CATGDRGYTF.

The V call is TRBV5-4, the J call TRBJ1-3, with unresolved D. The V gene lost 0 bases and the J gene lost 8 bases, with 6 bases spanning the gap. CDR3 length: 12 amino acids. Germline V gene data show CDR1 as SGHNT and CDR2 as YYREEE (reference sequence). As DNA, the CDR3 is TGTGCCAGCAGCTTGGACGGGGACACCATATATTTT. Translated, it gives CASSLDGDTIYF.

The chain uses TRBV27 and TRBJ1-5; 10 positions match TRBD1. The CDR3 is 17 amino acids. Germline V gene sequence: CDR1 MNHEY, CDR2 SMNVEV (reference sequence). The V and J ends lost 5 bases and 4 bases, in that order; junction bases with no gene match: 11. CDR3 in amino acids: CASSPGTGVEGNQPQHF. For the CDR3, the DNA is TGTGCCAGCAGTCCAGGGACAGGGGTAGAAGGAAATCAGCCCCAGCATTTT.

The gene calls are TRBV24-1 and TRBJ2-1; TRBD2 is a possible D gene (5 bases). Trimming took off 5 bases at V and 4 bases at J, with 5 bases between the two ends. This CDR3 contains 12 residues. Germline V gene sequence: CDR1 KGHDR, CDR2 SFDVKD. CDR3 loop: CATSAGYNEQFF. For the CDR3, the DNA is TGTGCCACCAGTGCGGGGTACAATGAGCAGTTCTTC.

This clone came up a few times. The chain joins TRBV13 to TRBJ1-1; the match to TRBD1 covers 7 bases. This CDR3 region has 15 residues. Trimming took 7 bases from V and 4 from J; bases not matched to a gene: 12. Germline lookup yields CDR1 PRHDT and CDR2 FYEKMQ (reference sequence). The CDR3 nucleotides read TGTGCCAGCACCGACGGTGACAGGGTCGGCACTGAAGCTTTCTTT. It encodes CASTDGDRVGTEAFF. Complete variable domain (other parts from reference TRBV13 and TRBJ1-1): AAGVIQSPRHLIKEKRETATLKCYPIPRHDTVYWYQQGPGQDPQFLISFYEKMQSDKGSIPDRFSAQQFSDYHSELNMSSLELGDSALYFCASTDGDRVGTEAFFGQGTRLTVV.

The rearrangement links TRBV7-2 to TRBJ1-4, with 10 nucleotides matching TRBD1. The V gene end was trimmed by 5 bases and the J gene end by 7 bases; junction bases not matched to a gene: 10. This CDR3 region has 16 residues. Per germline, CDR1 SGHTA and CDR2 FQGNSA. The CDR3 loop is CASSLRQGANSEKLFF. Here the CDR3 DNA reads TGTGCCAGCAGCCTGAGACAGGGGGCGAATAGTGAAAAACTGTTTTTT.

This sequence joins TRBV27 and TRBJ2-7, with TRBD1 matching 9 bases. CDR1 is MNHEY, CDR2 SMNVEV, per germline (reference sequence). With V trimmed by 7 bases and J by 2 bases, 9 bases remained unmatched. CDR3 length equals 15 residues. In DNA, the CDR3 is TGTGCCAGCAACCCCGTCGGGACAGGGACCTACGAGCAGTACTTC. Amino acids: CASNPVGTGTYEQYF.

The J gene is TRBJ1-1, the V gene TRBV19; 9 nucleotides line up with TRBD1. Germline lookup yields CDR1 LNHDA and CDR2 SQIVND (reference sequence). With V trimmed by 3 bases and J by 1 base, 3 bases remained unmatched. The CDR3 runs to 15 residues. CDR3 loop: CASSIGTGWNTEAFF. The CDR3 nucleotides read TGTGCCAGTAGTATCGGGACAGGGTGGAACACTGAAGCTTTCTTT.

This clone was recorded only once. The chain couples TRBV12-3 or TRBV12-4 to TRBJ2-5; D is unresolved. The CDR3 contains 13 residues. Trimming stripped 6 bases from V and 2 bases from J, with 10 bases between. The CDR3 loop is CASSPPVQETQYF. The CDR3 coding sequence is TGTGCCAGCAGCCCTCCTGTTCAAGAGACCCAGTACTTC.

The chain joins TRBV19 to TRBJ1-1; D not certain. This CDR3 contains 14 residues. Germline values: CDR1 LNHDA, CDR2 SQIVND (reference sequence). Between the trimmed V and J ends, which lost 4 bases and 4 bases, there was a span of 13 bases. The CDR3 nucleotides are TGTGCCAGTAGTACATCTACGGGGTTCACTGAAGCTTTCTTT. Protein: CASSTSTGFTEAFF.

The rearrangement joins TRBV7-2 to TRBJ1-5; 8 nucleotides agree with TRBD1. CDR3 length equals 15 residues. Germline trimming cut 2 bases from V and 1 base from J; bases unmatched to any gene: 1. Germline V gene data show CDR1 as SGHTA and CDR2 as FQGNSA. The DNA for the CDR3 is TGTGCCAGCAGCTTACAGGGGGCGAGCAATCAGCCCCAGCATTTT. This sequence encodes CASSLQGASNQPQHF.

The V call is TRBV7-3, the J call TRBJ1-1, with a weak D call TRBD1 (5 bases). There are 18 residues in the CDR3. V was trimmed by 5 bases and J by 1 base, leaving 23 bases between them. The germline CDR1 and CDR2 sequences are SGHTA and FQGTGA. CDR3 nucleotides: TGTGCCAGCAGCGCAGAGGCAGGGTGGTCGTGGTGGAACACTGAAGCTTTCTTT. It codes for CASSAEAGWSWWNTEAFF.

This clone was counted once. The chain joins TRBV5-1 to TRBJ2-2; TRBD1 agrees at 9 bases. CDR3 length: 15 amino acids. The germline gives CDR1 SGHRS, CDR2 YFSETQ. The junction had 4 bases not matched to a gene; V was cut back by 6 bases and J by 1 base. The CDR3 nucleotides are TGCGCCAGCAACCCGGGACAGGGGAACACCGGGGAGCTGTTTTTT. Translated: CASNPGQGNTGELFF.

The rearrangement uses TRBV11-2 and TRBJ2-3; 9 nucleotides match TRBD2. V lost 2 bases to trimming and J lost 2 bases; unmatched junction nucleotides: 8. Germline CDR1 SGHAT, CDR2 FQNNGV. The CDR3 runs 17 residues. CDR3 amino acids: CASSLSWRGGHTDTQYF. CDR3 sequence (DNA): TGTGCCAGCAGCTTAAGCTGGCGGGGGGGCCACACAGATACGCAGTATTTT.

The chain recombines TRBV9 with TRBJ1-2, with D possibly matching TRBD1 (6 bases). The V gene lost 2 bases and the J gene lost 4 bases, with 9 bases spanning the gap. The CDR3 covers 13 residues. Germline loops: CDR1 SGDLS, CDR2 YYNGEE. CDR3: CASSVGGGYGYTF. The CDR3 DNA sequence: TGTGCCAGCAGCGTGGGAGGGGGCTATGGCTACACCTTC.

J is TRBJ2-7 and V is TRBV9; 7 positions match TRBD1. Germline-derived CDR1 and CDR2 are SGDLS and YYNGEE. The CDR3 extends over 14 amino acids. The trim removed 3 bases at V and 0 bases at J, leaving 3 bases unmatched. In DNA form, the CDR3 reads TGTGCCAGCAGCGAGACAGGGTCCTCCTACGAGCAGTACTTC. Its protein is CASSETGSSYEQYF.

This clone was seen only a few times. The chain recombines TRBV19 with TRBJ2-7, with D possibly matching TRBD1 (5 bases). Trimming cost V 4 bases and J 0 bases, with 10 bases left between them. The CDR3 runs 14 residues. Germline V CDR1 and CDR2: LNHDA, SQIVND (reference sequence). CDR3 sequence (DNA): TGTGCCAGTAGTACCTTACAGGCCTCCTACGAGCAGTACTTC. This gives the protein CASSTLQASYEQYF.